Shown below are 3 T cell receptor beta chains from a single sample sequenced in a study of T cell repertoires in cytomegalovirus infection. TCRdb itself ran the reads through MiXCR, one entry per CDR3 protein. The sample shows under 850,000 distinct CDR3 sequences, about a third of them seen only once. The sample consisted of PBMCs. Source of these receptors: a human donor in good health (CMV status not recorded). Some clones in this sample may be carry-over from other donors' samples.

This clonotype was found many times. This chain uses TRBV7-2 with TRBJ2-5, with 11 nucleotides matching TRBD2. The V segment lost 2 bases and the J segment 0 bases; nucleotides outside the gene matches: 8. This CDR3 spans 18 amino acids. Germline-derived CDR1 and CDR2 are SGHTA and FQGNSA. In DNA, the CDR3 is TGTGCCAGCAGCTTATACTCCTGGACTAGCGGGTACCAAGAGACCCAGTACTTC. This encodes CASSLYSWTSGYQETQYF. Variable domain in full (rest from reference TRBV7-2 and TRBJ2-5): GAGVSQSPSNKVTEKGKDVELRCDPISGHTALYWYRQSLGQGLEFLIYFQGNSAPDKSGLPSDRFSAERTGGSVSTLTIQRTQQEDSAVYLCASSLYSWTSGYQETQYFGPGTRLLVL.

J is TRBJ2-7 and V is TRBV11-2; 9 nucleotides line up with TRBD1. The CDR3 is made up of 17 amino acids. Trimming at V came to 1 base and at J to 2 bases, leaving 9 bases not matched to a gene. Germline V gene sequence: CDR1 SGHAT, CDR2 FQNNGV. CDR3 coding DNA: TGTGCCAGCAGCTTAGGGAGGGACAGGGTTCTTCCCTACGAGCAGTACTTC. Its protein product is CASSLGRDRVLPYEQYF. Looking up the rest from reference TRBV11-2 and TRBJ2-7 gives the full variable domain: EAGVAQSPRYKIIEKRQSVAFWCNPISGHATLYWYQQILGQGPKLLIQFQNNGVVDDSQLPKDRFSAERLKGVDSTLKIQPAKLEDSAVYLCASSLGRDRVLPYEQYFGPGTRLTVT.

V is TRBV28 and J is TRBJ2-7, with a possible D match to TRBD1 (7 bases). This CDR3 comprises 15 residues. Between the trimmed V and J ends, which lost 3 bases and 3 bases, there was a span of 15 bases. The germline V gene encodes CDR1 MDHEN and CDR2 SYDVKM. In DNA form, the CDR3 reads TGTGCCAGCAGTTTCTCAGGGGGGCACTTCTACGAGCAGTACTTC. Its protein product is CASSFSGGHFYEQYF.